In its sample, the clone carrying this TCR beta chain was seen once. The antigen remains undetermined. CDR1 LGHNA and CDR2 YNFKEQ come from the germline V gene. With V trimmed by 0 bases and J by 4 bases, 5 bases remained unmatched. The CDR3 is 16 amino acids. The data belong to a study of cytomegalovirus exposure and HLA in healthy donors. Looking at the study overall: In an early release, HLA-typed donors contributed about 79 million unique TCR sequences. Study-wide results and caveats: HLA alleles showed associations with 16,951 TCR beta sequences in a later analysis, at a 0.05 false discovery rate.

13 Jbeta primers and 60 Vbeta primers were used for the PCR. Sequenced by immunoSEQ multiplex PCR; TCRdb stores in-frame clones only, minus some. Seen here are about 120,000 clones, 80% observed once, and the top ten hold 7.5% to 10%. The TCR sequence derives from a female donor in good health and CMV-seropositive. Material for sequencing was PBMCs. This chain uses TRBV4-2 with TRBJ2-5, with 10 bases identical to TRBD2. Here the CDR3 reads CASSQDVAGGRETQYF. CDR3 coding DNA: TGTGCCAGCAGCCAAGACGTAGCGGGGGGCCGAGAGACCCAGTACTTC.